Listed below are T cell receptor beta chains from one sample, sequenced in a study of T cell responses to AZD1222 COVID-19 vaccine. Assay used: immunoSEQ multiplex PCR; TCRdb lists only in-frame clones, some missing. The sample carries 120,000 to 150,000 clones, approximately 91% recorded once. Sequences were derived from peripheral blood, sampled 28 days after the second dose of the MenACWY control vaccine. These receptors all stem from an adult who received the MenACWY meningococcal vaccine as a control. Both conserved end residues are part of each CDR3. Fields, in order: clone size, D gene, J gene, V gene, CDR3 protein, CDR3 DNA. A D gene is named only where the DNA matches it firmly. Clone size, where shown, is once, few, many, or a class for clones that have expanded.

>NA|NA|TRBJ2-1|TRBV6-5
CASSYGVNEQFF
TGTGCCAGCAGTTACGGGGTAAATGAGCAGTTCTTC
>NA|NA|TRBJ1-2|TRBV19
CASSPPGGGYTF
TGTGCCAGTAGTCCCCCTGGGGGCGGCTACACCTTC
>NA|NA|TRBJ2-2|TRBV5-1
CASSLITGNTGELFF
TGCGCCAGCAGCTTGATAACAGGGAACACCGGGGAGCTGTTTTTT
>NA|NA|TRBJ1-6|TRBV6-2/TRBV6-3
CASSYPDGTYNSPLHF
TGTGCCAGCAGTTATCCGGACGGGACTTATAATTCACCCCTCCACTTT
>NA|TRBD1|TRBJ1-5|TRBV19
CASSRQGGGNQPQHF
TGTGCCAGTAGTCGACAGGGAGGTGGCAATCAGCCCCAGCATTTT
>once|NA|TRBJ2-7|TRBV9
CASGSEWLEQYF
TGTGCCAGCGGGTCTGAGTGGCTCGAGCAGTACTTC
>once|NA|TRBJ1-2|TRBV14
CASSIGGRGRGYTF
TGTGCCAGCAGTATCGGTGGCAGGGGTCGTGGCTACACCTTC
>NA|NA|TRBJ2-7|TRBV11-2
CASSFTGSYEQYF
TGTGCCAGCAGCTTTACGGGGTCCTACGAGCAGTACTTC
>NA|NA|TRBJ1-3|TRBV7-3
CASSSTPGNTIYF
TGTGCCAGCAGCTCCACTCCTGGAAACACCATATATTTT
>NA|NA|TRBJ2-7|TRBV15
CATSRDGTNYEQYF
TGTGCCACCAGCAGAGATGGGACAAATTACGAGCAGTACTTC
>NA|NA|TRBJ1-5|TRBV6-6
CASRTRQGGQPQHF
TGTGCCAGCAGGACACGTCAGGGAGGCCAGCCCCAGCATTTT
>NA|TRBD1|TRBJ2-7|TRBV7-2
CASSYRGNEQYF
TGTGCCAGCAGCTACAGGGGTAACGAGCAGTACTTC
>NA|TRBD1|TRBJ1-5|TRBV19
CASSGQGGGQPQHF
TGTGCCAGCTCCGGACAGGGAGGGGGGCAGCCCCAGCATTTT
>NA|TRBD1|TRBJ1-4|TRBV7-3
CASSLRPLGQGAEKLFF
TGTGCCAGCAGCTTAAGGCCCTTGGGACAGGGGGCAGAAAAACTGTTTTTT
>NA|TRBD2|TRBJ2-1|TRBV11-2
CASSPHASGIEAYNEQFF
TGTGCCAGCAGCCCCCACGCTAGCGGGATTGAAGCGTACAATGAGCAGTTCTTC
>NA|NA|TRBJ2-3|TRBV6-6
CASSPLISPTYTDTQYF
TGTGCCAGCAGTCCCCTTATATCCCCCACCTACACAGATACGCAATATTTT
>NA|NA|TRBJ1-1|TRBV15
CATEMWAGQMNTEAFF
TGTGCCACCGAAATGTGGGCAGGGCAAATGAACACTGAAGCTTTCTTT
>NA|TRBD2|TRBJ2-4|TRBV30
CAWTSGTVNIQYF
TGTGCCTGGACTAGCGGGACAGTAAACATTCAGTACTTC
>NA|NA|TRBJ1-1|TRBV2
CASSTRRMNTEAFF
TGTGCCAGCAGTACAAGACGTATGAACACTGAAGCTTTCTTT
>NA|NA|TRBJ2-6|TRBV7-9
CASRVPGAGANVLTF
TGTGCCAGCAGGGTACCTGGGGCTGGGGCCAACGTCCTGACTTTC
>NA|NA|TRBJ1-1|TRBV25-1
CASSELDLLNTEAFF
TGTGCCAGCAGTGAATTGGACCTGTTGAACACTGAAGCTTTCTTT
>NA|NA|TRBJ2-6|TRBV7-6
CASSDISGANVLTF
TGTGCCAGCAGCGACATCTCTGGGGCCAACGTCCTGACTTTC
>NA|TRBD1|TRBJ1-2|TRBV28
CASSPDPGQGVYGYTF
TGTGCCAGCAGTCCAGATCCGGGACAGGGAGTGTATGGCTACACCTTC
>NA|NA|TRBJ2-1|TRBV7-9
CASSLLGGGEQFF
TGTGCCAGCAGCTTACTCGGGGGCGGTGAGCAGTTCTTC
>once|NA|TRBJ1-5|TRBV20-1
CSASSPRALNQPQHF
TGCAGTGCTAGTTCACCTAGGGCCCTCAATCAGCCCCAGCATTTT
>NA|NA|TRBJ1-1|TRBV18
CASSPAGSSTEAFF
TGTGCCAGCTCACCAGCAGGGTCGAGCACTGAAGCTTTCTTT
>once|NA|TRBJ1-1|TRBV5-1
CASSHRETNTEAFF
TGCGCCAGCAGCCACAGGGAGACGAACACTGAAGCTTTCTTT
>NA|TRBD1|TRBJ2-1|TRBV7-3
CASSLTGYNEQFF
TGTGCCAGCAGCTTGACAGGGTACAATGAGCAGTTCTTC
>NA|NA|TRBJ2-5|TRBV7-2
CASSLEGRFGTQYF
TGTGCCAGCAGCTTAGAAGGTCGGTTCGGGACCCAGTACTTC
>NA|NA|TRBJ2-1|TRBV24-1
CATSRVGANEQFF
TGTGCCACCAGTCGGGTAGGCGCTAATGAGCAGTTCTTC
>NA|TRBD2|TRBJ2-5|TRBV6-1
CASSDPAGGGETQYF
TGTGCCAGCAGTGACCCAGCGGGGGGTGGGGAGACCCAGTACTTC
>NA|NA|TRBJ2-7|TRBV3-1/TRBV3-2
CASSQEGGFYEQYF
TGTGCCAGCAGCCAAGAAGGAGGATTTTACGAGCAGTACTTC
>NA|NA|TRBJ2-7|TRBV11-3
CASSRKGSRTLSYEQYF
TGTGCCAGCAGCCGCAAGGGGAGTAGAACACTTTCCTACGAGCAGTACTTC
>once|NA|TRBJ2-5|TRBV5-1
CASSLVGRAEETQYF
TGCGCCAGCAGCTTGGTAGGTAGGGCGGAAGAGACCCAGTACTTC
>NA|NA|TRBJ1-1|TRBV7-9
CASSYRGRGRTEAFF
TGTGCCAGCAGCTACCGAGGGCGCGGGCGCACTGAAGCTTTCTTT
>once|TRBD2|TRBJ2-5|TRBV7-2
CASSLRGGRAVETQYF
TGTGCCAGCAGCTTGAGAGGCGGGAGGGCAGTGGAGACCCAGTACTTC
>NA|TRBD1|TRBJ2-3|TRBV2
CARGDSRTDTQYF
TGTGCCAGGGGGGACAGCCGCACAGATACGCAGTATTTT
>NA|TRBD2|TRBJ2-3|TRBV5-4
CASSSTSGRAQDTQYF
TGTGCCAGCAGCAGCACTAGCGGGAGGGCCCAAGATACGCAGTATTTT
>NA|NA|TRBJ1-1|TRBV9
CASSRTGGVTEAFF
TGTGCCAGCAGCAGAACAGGCGGGGTCACTGAAGCTTTCTTT
>NA|TRBD1|TRBJ1-1|TRBV20-1
CSAAGTGEAFF
TGCAGTGCGGCGGGGACAGGGGAAGCTTTCTTT
>once|NA|TRBJ1-5|TRBV27
CASSQKWNQPQHF
TGTGCCAGCAGTCAAAAATGGAATCAGCCCCAGCATTTT